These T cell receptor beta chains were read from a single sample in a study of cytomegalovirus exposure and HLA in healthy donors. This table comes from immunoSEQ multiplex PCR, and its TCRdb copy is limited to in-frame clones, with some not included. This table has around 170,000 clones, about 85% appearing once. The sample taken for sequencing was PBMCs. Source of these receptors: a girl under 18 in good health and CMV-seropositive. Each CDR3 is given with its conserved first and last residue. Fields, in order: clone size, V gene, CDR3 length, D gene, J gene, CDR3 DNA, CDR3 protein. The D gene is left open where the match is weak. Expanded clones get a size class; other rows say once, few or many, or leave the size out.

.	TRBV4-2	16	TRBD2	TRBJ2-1	TGTGCCAGCAGCCAACGGACTAGCGGGAAGAACAATGAGCAGTTCTTC	CASSQRTSGKNNEQFF
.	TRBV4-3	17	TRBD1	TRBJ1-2	TGCGCCAGCAGCCTACTTTCGGGACAGATCTCTAACTATGGCTACACCTTC	CASSLLSGQISNYGYTF
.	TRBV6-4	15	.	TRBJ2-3	TGTGCCAGCAGCCCGACAGGAGAAACCACAGATACGCAGTATTTT	CASSPTGETTDTQYF
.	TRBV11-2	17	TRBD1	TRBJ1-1	TGTGCCAGCAGCCGACCGACTTGGACAGGGGTGAACACTGAAGCTTTCTTT	CASSRPTWTGVNTEAFF
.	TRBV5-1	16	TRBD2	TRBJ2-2	TGCGCCAGCAGCTTGGATCCTAGCGGGAGATCCGGGGAGCTGTTTTTT	CASSLDPSGRSGELFF
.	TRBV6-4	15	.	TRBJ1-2	TGTGCCAGCAGTGGACAGGCCGGCGATTGGTACGGCTACACCTTC	CASSGQAGDWYGYTF
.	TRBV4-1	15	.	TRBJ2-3	TGCGCCACCAAAGAAGCGGAGCATAGCACAGATACGCAGTATTTT	CATKEAEHSTDTQYF
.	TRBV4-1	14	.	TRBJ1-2	TGCGCCAGCAGCCCACCGTACAGGGAAGATGGCTACACCTTC	CASSPPYREDGYTF
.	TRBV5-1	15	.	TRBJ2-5	TGCGCCAGCAGCTTGGGCGGGCCCATCCAAGAGACCCAGTACTTC	CASSLGGPIQETQYF
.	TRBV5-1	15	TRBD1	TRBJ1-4	TGCGCCAGCACGGAAACAGGGGGCGCCTATGAAAAACTGTTTTTT	CASTETGGAYEKLFF
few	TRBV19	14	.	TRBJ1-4	TGTGCCAGTAGGCCCCCTCGTGCGGGGGAAAAACTGTTTTTT	CASRPPRAGEKLFF
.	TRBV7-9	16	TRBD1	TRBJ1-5	TGTGCCAGCAGCTTTGGGCAGGGGGGAAGAAATCAGCCCCAGCATTTT	CASSFGQGGRNQPQHF
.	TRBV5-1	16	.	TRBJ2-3	TGCGCCAGCAGCTTGGCGGACAGATCTAACACAGATACGCAGTATTTT	CASSLADRSNTDTQYF
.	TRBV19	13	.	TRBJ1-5	TGTGCCAGTGCTGACAGAAGCAATCAGCCCCAGCATTTT	CASADRSNQPQHF
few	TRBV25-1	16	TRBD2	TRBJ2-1	TGTGCCAGCAGTGGGTCCTCTAGCGGGAGGAGCTATGAGCAGTTCTTC	CASSGSSSGRSYEQFF
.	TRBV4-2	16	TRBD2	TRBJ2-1	TGTGCCAGCAGCCAAGGGTCTGCGGGAGCCGGAAATGAGCAGTTCTTC	CASSQGSAGAGNEQFF
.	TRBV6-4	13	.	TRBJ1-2	TGTGCCAGGTCCCGGGAAAGGCTCTATGGCTACACCTTC	CARSRERLYGYTF
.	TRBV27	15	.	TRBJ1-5	TGTGCCAGCAGTTTGGAGGGGTCGGGCAATCAGCCCCAGCATTTT	CASSLEGSGNQPQHF
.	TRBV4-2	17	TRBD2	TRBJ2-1	TGTGCCAGCAGCCAAGATCGAGGACTAGCGGGAGACAATGAGCAGTTCTTC	CASSQDRGLAGDNEQFF
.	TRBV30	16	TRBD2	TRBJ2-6	TGTGCCTGGACCATCGGGGGGATCTCTGGGGCCAACGTCCTGACTTTC	CAWTIGGISGANVLTF
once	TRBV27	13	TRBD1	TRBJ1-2	TGTGCCAGCTTGGGGACAGGGGTGGATGGCTACACCTTC	CASLGTGVDGYTF
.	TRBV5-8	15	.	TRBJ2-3	TGTGCCAGCCGGCCGCCAGGGTGGCAAGGGGATACGCAGTATTTT	CASRPPGWQGDTQYF
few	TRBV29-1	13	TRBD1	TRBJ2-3	TGCAGCGTCTCACAGGGGGCGGGAGATACGCAGTATTTT	CSVSQGAGDTQYF
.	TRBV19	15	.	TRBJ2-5	TGTGCCAGTAGTATGGGGCCAGGTGTCCAAGAGACCCAGTACTTC	CASSMGPGVQETQYF
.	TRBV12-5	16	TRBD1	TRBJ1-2	TGTGCTAGTGCTTCTCGGCCGGGACAGGGGGCCGGCGGCTACACCTTC	CASASRPGQGAGGYTF
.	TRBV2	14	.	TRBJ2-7	TGTGCCAGCAGTGAAGTGAGGGGGAACTACGAGCAGTACTTC	CASSEVRGNYEQYF
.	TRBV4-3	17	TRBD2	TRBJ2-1	TGCGCCAGCAGCCAGGAGGTGGCTAGCGGGACCTACAATGAGCAGTTCTTC	CASSQEVASGTYNEQFF
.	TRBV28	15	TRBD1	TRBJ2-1	TGTGCCAGCAGTCTCCGACAGGGGAATTACAATGAGCAGTTCTTC	CASSLRQGNYNEQFF
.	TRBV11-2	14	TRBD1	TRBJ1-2	TGTGCCAGCAGCCCCGGGGACAGGGAGTATGGCTACACCTTC	CASSPGDREYGYTF